This T cell receptor (beta chain) is from a study of OX40 agonist ivuxolimab in advanced cancers. Systemic immunosuppression or autoimmune disease history was grounds to exclude patients. Blood sampling took place at baseline, cycle 4 day 1, and cycle 7 day 1. Deletions cut 0 bases from V and 2 bases from J, with 7 bases between. This CDR3 contains 14 residues. CDR1 is KGHSH, CDR2 LQKENI, per germline. On this clone: No antigen is known for it.

Study outcomes and limitations: More expanded clones were found, on average, in CD8+ than in CD4+ T cells. Within 6 weeks, CD4+ and CD8+ blood T cells expanded clonally at 0.1 to 3.0 mg/kg.

The data were produced by immunoSEQ multiplex PCR, yet TCRdb's version contains in-frame clones alone and is incomplete. The sample has some 96,000 clones, under 95% seen once. The sample in question was CD4+ or CD8+ T cells sorted from blood, obtained in a trial of the OX40 agonist ivuxolimab. The receptor was isolated from an adult with an advanced solid tumor such as melanoma, head and neck, liver or kidney cancer. V and J are TRBV18 and TRBJ1-1, with D hard to call. The chain's CDR3 is CASSPPRGNTEAFF. As DNA, the CDR3 is TGTGCCAGCTCACCACCGCGAGGAAACACTGAAGCTTTCTTT.